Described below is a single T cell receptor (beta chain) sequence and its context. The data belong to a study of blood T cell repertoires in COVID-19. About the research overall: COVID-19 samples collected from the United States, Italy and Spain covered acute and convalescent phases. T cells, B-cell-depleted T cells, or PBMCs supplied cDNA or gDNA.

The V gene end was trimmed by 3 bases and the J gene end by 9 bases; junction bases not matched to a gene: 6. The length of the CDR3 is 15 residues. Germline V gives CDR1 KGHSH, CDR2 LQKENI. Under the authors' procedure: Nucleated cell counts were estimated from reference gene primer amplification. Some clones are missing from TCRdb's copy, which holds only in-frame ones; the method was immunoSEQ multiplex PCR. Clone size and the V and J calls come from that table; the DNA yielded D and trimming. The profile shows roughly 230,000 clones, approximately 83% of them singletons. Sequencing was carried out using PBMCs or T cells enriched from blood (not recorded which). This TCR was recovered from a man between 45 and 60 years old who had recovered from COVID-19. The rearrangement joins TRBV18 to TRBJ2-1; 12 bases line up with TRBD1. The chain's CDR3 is CASSPGQGALGEQFF. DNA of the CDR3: TGTGCCAGCTCACCGGGACAGGGGGCTTTGGGTGAGCAGTTCTTC. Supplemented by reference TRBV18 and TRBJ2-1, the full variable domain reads NAGVMQNPRHLVRRRGQEARLRCSPMKGHSHVYWYRQLPEEGLKFMVYLQKENIIDESGMPKERFSAEFPKEGPSILRIQQVVRGDSAAYFCASSPGQGALGEQFFGPGTRLTVL.